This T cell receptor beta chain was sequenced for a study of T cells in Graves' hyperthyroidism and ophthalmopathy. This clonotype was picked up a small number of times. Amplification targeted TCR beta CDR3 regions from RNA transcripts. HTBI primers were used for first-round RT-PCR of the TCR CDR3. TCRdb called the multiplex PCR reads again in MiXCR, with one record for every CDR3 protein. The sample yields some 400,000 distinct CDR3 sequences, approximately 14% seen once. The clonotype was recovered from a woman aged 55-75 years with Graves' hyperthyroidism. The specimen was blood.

The CDR3 here is CASSIWEGGTDTQYF. The CDR3 DNA is TGTGCCAGTAGTATATGGGAGGGCGGCACAGATACGCAGTATTTT. The chain has TRBV19 and TRBJ2-3, with 7 bases aligning to TRBD2. V shed 2 bases, J shed 1 base, and the junction held 3 bases outside the gene matches. Germline-derived CDR1 and CDR2 are LNHDA and SQIVND (reference sequence). The CDR3 spans 15 residues.